Shown below are 27 T cell receptor beta chains from a single sample sequenced in a study of cytomegalovirus exposure and HLA in healthy donors. Produced via immunoSEQ multiplex PCR; TCRdb's table is partial and in-frame only. The sample consists of roughly 200,000 clones, around 80% of them appearing once. The sample was PBMCs. These TCRs come from a woman aged 25 to 39 in good health and CMV-seronegative.

The chain couples TRBV11-2 to TRBJ2-1; TRBD2 is a possible D gene (5 bases). This CDR3 has 14 residues. Between the trimmed V and J ends, which lost 3 bases and 5 bases, there was a span of 11 bases. The germline gives CDR1 SGHAT, CDR2 FQNNGV. In DNA form, the CDR3 reads TGTGCCAGCAGCTTGGAGGTCAGCAACAATGAGCAGTTCTTC. This sequence encodes CASSLEVSNNEQFF.

This chain uses TRBV10-3 with TRBJ1-4; D perhaps matches TRBD1 (5 bases). Germline lookup yields CDR1 ENHRY and CDR2 SYGVKD. The CDR3 has 13 residues. V was trimmed by 7 bases and J by 8 bases, leaving 14 bases between them. In nucleotides, the CDR3 is TGTGCCATCAAAGGCAGGGATGTGGAAAAACTGTTTTTT. Its translation is CAIKGRDVEKLFF.

The rearrangement joins TRBV6-4 to TRBJ2-3; TRBD1 matches 8 bases. CDR1 and CDR2 from the germline V gene are MRHNA and SNTAGT. J lost 2 bases, V lost 8 bases, and 6 bases had no gene match. The CDR3 contains 14 residues. The CDR3, as DNA: TGTGCCAGCTCGAGGCAGGGGGCCACAGATACGCAGTATTTT. Its translation is CASSRQGATDTQYF.

This clone appeared a single time. The V call is TRBV6-4, the J call TRBJ2-3; 8 bases line up with TRBD2. The CDR3 covers 14 residues. The V gene end was trimmed by 2 bases and the J gene end by 11 bases; junction bases not matched to a gene: 9. Germline CDR1 reads MRHNA; CDR2 reads SNTAGT. The CDR3, as DNA: TGTGCCAGCAGTGACGCGCTAGCGGGCACCCGGCAGTATTTT. Residues: CASSDALAGTRQYF.

The genes are TRBV19 and TRBJ2-7; the D gene is possibly TRBD1 (6 bases). The CDR3 consists of 13 residues. CDR1 and CDR2 from the germline V gene are LNHDA and SQIVND (reference sequence). V was clipped by 5 bases and J by 5 bases, with 13 bases between them. CDR3 in DNA: TGTGCCAGTAGTCACAACAGGGCCCACGAGCAGTACTTC. It codes for CASSHNRAHEQYF.

This chain joins TRBV7-8 and TRBJ2-4, with 8 positions matching TRBD1. The CDR3 covers 17 residues. The germline V gene has CDR1 SGHVS and CDR2 FQNEAQ. Trimming removed 5 bases from V and 7 bases from J; junction bases left unmatched: 16. The CDR3 is CASSLRPAGTGENIQYF. In DNA form, the CDR3 reads TGTGCCAGCAGCCTCCGACCTGCCGGGACAGGAGAGAACATTCAGTACTTC.

The chain employs TRBV10-1 and TRBJ2-1; D may be TRBD2 (5 bases). The CDR3 sequence is 12 residues long. CDR1 is WNHNN and CDR2 is SYGVQD in the germline V gene (reference sequence). V was pared by 0 bases and J by 9 bases, with 6 bases between. CDR3 amino acids: CASSESAGEQFF. The CDR3 DNA is TGCGCCAGCAGTGAGTCTGCGGGTGAGCAGTTCTTC.

This clone has a single count. The chain links TRBV2 to TRBJ2-7, with a weak D call TRBD2 (5 bases). CDR1 and CDR2 from the germline V gene are SNHLY and FYNNEI. V was pared by 2 bases and J by 13 bases, with 15 bases between. This CDR3 comprises 12 residues. The CDR3 protein is CASSESRTAGYF. In DNA form, the CDR3 reads TGTGCCAGCAGTGAAAGCAGGACTGCCGGTTACTTC.

The CDR3 is CASSQDRTSSTYEQYF. The CDR3, as DNA: TGCGCCAGCAGCCAAGATAGAACTAGTAGTACCTACGAGCAGTACTTC. The chain uses TRBV4-1 and TRBJ2-7; D is perhaps TRBD2 (5 bases). Trimming took off 0 bases at V and 2 bases at J, with 14 bases between the two ends. Germline lookup yields CDR1 MGHRA and CDR2 YSYEKL. The CDR3 length is 16 residues.

A single count supports this clone. A much more abundant neighbour one base away suggests this may be a read error. V usage is TRBV28 and J usage is TRBJ1-5; no clear D. The CDR3 loop spans 15 amino acids. Per germline, CDR1 MDHEN and CDR2 SYDVKM. The V and J ends lost 2 bases and 0 bases respectively, with 8 bases between them. CDR3 coding DNA: TGTGCCAGCAGTTTAGGAGGGTATAGCAATCAGCCCCAGCATTTT. This translates into CASSLGGYSNQPQHF. Complete variable domain (other parts from reference TRBV28 and TRBJ1-5): DVKVTQSSRYLVKRTGEKVFLECVQDMDHENMFWYRQDPGLGLRLIYFSYDVKMKEKGDIPEGYSVSREKKERFSLILESASTNQTSMYLCASSLGGYSNQPQHFGDGTRLSIL.

The chain employs TRBV5-4 and TRBJ1-4; 7 positions agree with TRBD1. Germline V lookup: CDR1 SGHNT, CDR2 YYREEE (reference sequence). This CDR3 spans 13 amino acids. With V trimmed by 4 bases and J by 8 bases, 5 bases remained unmatched. The CDR3 DNA reads as TGTGCCAGCAGCCTTCCAGGGGGAGAAAAACTGTTTTTT. As protein: CASSLPGGEKLFF.

The CDR3 DNA sequence: TGTGCCAGCAGCTTACCGGGACTAGCATGGGATACGCAGTATTTT. Its translation is CASSLPGLAWDTQYF. The gene calls are TRBV11-2 and TRBJ2-3; TRBD2 agrees at 9 bases. V shed 2 bases, J shed 6 bases, and the junction held 6 bases outside the gene matches. Germline loops: CDR1 SGHAT, CDR2 FQNNGV. The CDR3 contains 15 residues.

This chain links TRBV25-1 with TRBJ2-1, with 9 bases matching TRBD2. With V trimmed by 9 bases and J by 7 bases, 7 bases remained unmatched. CDR1 is MGHDK, CDR2 SYGVNS, per germline. The CDR3 is 13 amino acids. The CDR3 coding sequence is TGTGCCAGTCAGGGGACTAGCAGAAATGAGCAGTTCTTC. It is translated as CASQGTSRNEQFF.

This chain uses TRBV7-9 with TRBJ2-7; 7 nucleotides agree with TRBD2. The V gene end was trimmed by 5 bases and the J gene end by 2 bases; junction bases not matched to a gene: 15. Germline V CDR1 and CDR2: SEHNR, FQNEAQ (reference sequence). CDR3 length: 17 amino acids. In nucleotides, the CDR3 is TGTGCCAGCAGCCCAGCCGGGCAGCGGGGCAGACCCTACGAGCAGTACTTC. Its protein is CASSPAGQRGRPYEQYF.

The chain has TRBV4-1 and TRBJ1-2; D gene uncertain. Germline CDR1 is MGHRA and CDR2 is YSYEKL. The CDR3 totals 15 residues. The germline V and J ends were trimmed by 0 bases and 7 bases, with 15 bases remaining between them. This CDR3 reads CASSQEKGGFGGYTF. The DNA for the CDR3 is TGCGCCAGCAGCCAAGAAAAAGGAGGGTTCGGTGGCTACACCTTC.

CDR3 sequence: CASSLLQGSSTEAFF. DNA for the CDR3: TGTGCCAGCAGCTTACTCCAGGGCTCCTCCACTGAAGCTTTCTTT. This chain links TRBV7-9 with TRBJ1-1; weak D call: TRBD1 (5 bases). V shed 2 bases and J shed 4 bases, with 14 bases lying between them. CDR1 and CDR2 from the germline V gene are SEHNR and FQNEAQ (reference sequence). CDR3 length: 15 residues.

This chain uses TRBV19 with TRBJ2-1; D may be TRBD1 (6 bases). Germline V gene data show CDR1 as LNHDA and CDR2 as SQIVND (reference sequence). V lost 5 bases and J 12 bases, leaving 14 bases between the germline ends. The CDR3 totals 12 residues. CDR3 residues: CASSLVGAGQFF. The CDR3 region has the DNA TGTGCCAGTAGTCTGGTGGGGGCAGGGCAGTTCTTC.

This chain connects TRBV7-2 to TRBJ2-4; the D gene is possibly TRBD2 (5 bases). CDR3 size: 13 residues. CDR1 and CDR2 from the germline V gene are SGHTA and FQGNSA. V was trimmed by 0 bases and J by 10 bases, leaving 10 bases between them. The CDR3 sequence: CASSLAGLGIQYF. The CDR3, as DNA: TGTGCCAGCAGCTTAGCCGGACTTGGGATTCAGTACTTC.

The genes are TRBV6-5 and TRBJ2-1, with a weak D call TRBD2 (5 bases). V lost 8 bases, J lost 0 bases, and 14 bases lay in between. The CDR3 has 15 amino acids. The V gene's germline CDR1 is MNHEY and CDR2 SVGAGI. In DNA, the CDR3 is TGTGCCAGCTTTCGGCGGGCGAGCTCCTACAATGAGCAGTTCTTC. Protein product: CASFRRASSYNEQFF.

The J gene is TRBJ1-3, the V gene TRBV19, with no clear D. Germline-derived CDR1 and CDR2 are LNHDA and SQIVND (reference sequence). The length of the CDR3 is 12 residues. Trimming took 6 bases from V and 0 from J, leaving 3 bases between them. CDR3 bases: TGTGCCAGTAGCTACTCTGGAAACACCATATATTTT. Its translation: CASSYSGNTIYF.

The chain joins TRBV5-1 to TRBJ1-2; 10 nucleotides align to TRBD1. J was trimmed by 6 bases and V by 3 bases; bases with no gene match: 5. CDR3 length equals 14 residues. Looked up from germline, CDR1 is SGHRS and CDR2 is YFSETQ. The CDR3 DNA sequence: TGCGCCAGCAGCTCTGTGGGGACAGGGGATGGCTACACCTTC. This translates into CASSSVGTGDGYTF.

The chain recombines TRBV30 with TRBJ2-5, with 9 bases aligning to TRBD2. The germline V gene has CDR1 GTSNPN and CDR2 SVGIG (reference sequence). V dropped 3 bases and J dropped 4; count of bases not matched to a gene: 9. This CDR3 region has 15 residues. The CDR3 sequence is CAWSELAGGGETQYF. CDR3 in DNA: TGTGCCTGGAGCGAACTAGCGGGTGGGGGAGAGACCCAGTACTTC. Complete variable domain (other parts from reference TRBV30 and TRBJ2-5): SQTIHQWPATLVQPVGSPLSLECTVEGTSNPNLYWYRQAAGRGLQLLFYSVGIGQISSEVPQNLSASRPQDRQFILSSKKLLLSDSGFYLCAWSELAGGGETQYFGPGTRLLVL.

This clone was counted ten times or more. The chain employs TRBV6-1 and TRBJ1-5, with D maybe TRBD1 (5 bases). Trimming took off 0 bases at V and 4 bases at J, with 10 bases between the two ends. Germline values: CDR1 MNHNS, CDR2 SASEGT. The CDR3 spans 15 residues. CDR3 nucleotide sequence: TGTGCCAGCAGTGAAGCAGGGGTCCCGAATCAGCCCCAGCATTTT. The encoded protein is CASSEAGVPNQPQHF.

The chain has TRBV5-4 and TRBJ2-7; 7 positions match TRBD2. CDR1 SGHNT and CDR2 YYREEE come from the germline V gene (reference sequence). V was pared by 4 bases and J by 5 bases, with 9 bases of the junction left unmatched. This CDR3 is 14 amino acids long. CDR3 bases: TGTGCCAGCAGCGCCCCAGGGAGGGCCGACGAGCAGTACTTC. Its protein is CASSAPGRADEQYF.

Note on this clone: Other DNA variants within this sample encode the same CDR3. The chain carries TRBV28 and TRBJ1-1; maybe TRBD1 (5 bases). The CDR3 is made up of 15 amino acids. Germline CDR1 MDHEN, CDR2 SYDVKM. V was shortened by 5 bases and J by 0 bases, with 13 bases between the two germline ends. The CDR3 nucleotides read TGTGCCAGCAGTCCCCCGACAGTCATGAACACTGAAGCTTTCTTT. Translation gives CASSPPTVMNTEAFF.

The V gene is TRBV7-2, the J gene TRBJ2-5; D possibly corresponds to TRBD2 (6 bases). The CDR3 contains 17 residues. Germline lookup yields CDR1 SGHTA and CDR2 FQGNSA. Deletions cut 1 base from V and 1 base from J, with 16 bases between. Here the CDR3 DNA reads TGTGCCAGCAGCTTAGGAAGTGTGTGGGAGGCCCAAGAGACCCAGTACTTC. Its protein is CASSLGSVWEAQETQYF.

The chain recombines TRBV5-6 with TRBJ2-2; 9 bases agree with TRBD1. Germline CDR1 SGHDT, CDR2 YYEEEE. This CDR3 is built from 16 residues. V dropped 4 bases and J dropped 7; count of bases not matched to a gene: 11. The CDR3, as DNA: TGTGCCAGCAGCCCGTGGGACAGGGCGTTTGACGGGGAGCTGTTTTTT. Translation: CASSPWDRAFDGELFF.